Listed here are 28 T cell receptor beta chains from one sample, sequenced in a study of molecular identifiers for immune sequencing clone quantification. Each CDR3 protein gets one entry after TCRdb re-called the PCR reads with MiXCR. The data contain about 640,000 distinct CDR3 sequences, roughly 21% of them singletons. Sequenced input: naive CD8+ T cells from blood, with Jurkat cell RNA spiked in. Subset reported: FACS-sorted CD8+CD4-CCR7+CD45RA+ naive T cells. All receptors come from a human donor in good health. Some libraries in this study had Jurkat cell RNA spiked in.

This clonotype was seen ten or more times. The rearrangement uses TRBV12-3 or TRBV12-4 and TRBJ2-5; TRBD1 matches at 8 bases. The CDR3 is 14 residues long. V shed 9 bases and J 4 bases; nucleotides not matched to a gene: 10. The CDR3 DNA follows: TGTGCCAGTAATCAGGGGGCAAGCGGAGAGACCCAGTACTTC. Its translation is CASNQGASGETQYF.

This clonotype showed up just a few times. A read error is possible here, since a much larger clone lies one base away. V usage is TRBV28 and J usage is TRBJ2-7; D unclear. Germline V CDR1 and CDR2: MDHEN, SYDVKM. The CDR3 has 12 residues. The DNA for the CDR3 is TGTGCCAGCAGTCCTGGGGTCTACGAGCAGCACTTC. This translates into CASSPGVYEQHF.

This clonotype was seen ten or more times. This CDR3 is CASSLTGNNEQFF. For the CDR3, the DNA is TGTGCCAGCAGTTTAACAGGGAACAATGAGCAGTTCTTC. The chain uses TRBV27 and TRBJ2-1; a possible D gene is TRBD1 (6 bases). The CDR3 contains 13 residues. The V end lost 2 bases, the J end lost 5 bases, and 7 bases lay between the germline ends. CDR1 is MNHEY, CDR2 SMNVEV, per germline (reference sequence).

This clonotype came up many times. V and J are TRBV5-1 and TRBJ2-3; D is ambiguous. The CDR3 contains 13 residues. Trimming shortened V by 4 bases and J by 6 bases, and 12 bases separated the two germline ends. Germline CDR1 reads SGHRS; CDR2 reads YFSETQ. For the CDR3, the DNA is TGCGCCAGCAGCGTAAAGATGGCGGATACGCAGTATTTT. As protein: CASSVKMADTQYF.

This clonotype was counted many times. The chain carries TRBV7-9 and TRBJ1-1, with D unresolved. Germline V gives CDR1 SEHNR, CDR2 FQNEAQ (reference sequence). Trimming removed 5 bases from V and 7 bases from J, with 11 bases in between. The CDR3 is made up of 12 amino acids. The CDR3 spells CASSATRSEAFF. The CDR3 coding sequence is TGTGCCAGCAGCGCGACCAGGAGTGAAGCTTTCTTT.

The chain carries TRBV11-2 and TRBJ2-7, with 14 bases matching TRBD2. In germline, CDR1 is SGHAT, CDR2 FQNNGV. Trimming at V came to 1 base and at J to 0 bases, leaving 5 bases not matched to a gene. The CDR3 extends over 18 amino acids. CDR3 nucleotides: TGTGCCAGCAGCTTAGGAATGGGACTAGCGGGAGACTCCTACGAGCAGTACTTC. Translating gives CASSLGMGLAGDSYEQYF. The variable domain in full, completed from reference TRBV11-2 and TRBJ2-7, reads EAGVAQSPRYKIIEKRQSVAFWCNPISGHATLYWYQQILGQGPKLLIQFQNNGVVDDSQLPKDRFSAERLKGVDSTLKIQPAKLEDSAVYLCASSLGMGLAGDSYEQYFGPGTRLTVT.

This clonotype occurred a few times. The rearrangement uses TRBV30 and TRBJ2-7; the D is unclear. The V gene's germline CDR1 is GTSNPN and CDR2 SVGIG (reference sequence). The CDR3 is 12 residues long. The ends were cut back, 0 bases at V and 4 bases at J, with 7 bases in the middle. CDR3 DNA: TGTGCCTGGAGTGTAGGGATGTACGAGCAGTACTTC. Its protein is CAWSVGMYEQYF. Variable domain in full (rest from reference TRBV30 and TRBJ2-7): SQTIHQWPATLVQPVGSPLSLECTVEGTSNPNLYWYRQAAGRGLQLLFYSVGIGQISSEVPQNLSASRPQDRQFILSSKKLLLSDSGFYLCAWSVGMYEQYFGPGTRLTVT.

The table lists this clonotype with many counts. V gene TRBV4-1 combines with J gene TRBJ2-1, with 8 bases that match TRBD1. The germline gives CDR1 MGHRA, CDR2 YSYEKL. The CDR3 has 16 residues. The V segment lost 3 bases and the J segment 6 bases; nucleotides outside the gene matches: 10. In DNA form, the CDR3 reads TGCGCCAGCAGCCACGGAAGGACAGGGTTGATCAATGAGCAGTTCTTC. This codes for CASSHGRTGLINEQFF.

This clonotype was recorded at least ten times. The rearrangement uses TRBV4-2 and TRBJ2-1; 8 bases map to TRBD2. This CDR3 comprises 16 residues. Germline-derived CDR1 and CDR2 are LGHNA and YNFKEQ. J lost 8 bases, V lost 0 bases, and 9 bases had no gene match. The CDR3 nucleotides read TGTGCCAGCAGCCAAGAGACGGGACTAGGTATGCATGAGCAGTTCTTC. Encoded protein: CASSQETGLGMHEQFF.

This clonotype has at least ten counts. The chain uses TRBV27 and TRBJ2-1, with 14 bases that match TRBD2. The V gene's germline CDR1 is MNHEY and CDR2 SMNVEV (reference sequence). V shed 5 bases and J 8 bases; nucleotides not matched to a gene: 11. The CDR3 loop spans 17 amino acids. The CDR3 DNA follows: TGTGCCAGCAGTCCTTCGGGACTAGCGGGAGTCAGGGATGAGCAGTTCTTC. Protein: CASSPSGLAGVRDEQFF.

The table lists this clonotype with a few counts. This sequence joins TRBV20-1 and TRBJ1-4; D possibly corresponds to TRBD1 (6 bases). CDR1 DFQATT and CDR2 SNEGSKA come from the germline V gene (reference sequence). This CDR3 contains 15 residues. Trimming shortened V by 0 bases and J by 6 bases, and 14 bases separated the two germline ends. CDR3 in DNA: TGCAGTGCTAGAGATCTGGGGGCAGGTTATGAAAAACTGTTTTTT. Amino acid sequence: CSARDLGAGYEKLFF.

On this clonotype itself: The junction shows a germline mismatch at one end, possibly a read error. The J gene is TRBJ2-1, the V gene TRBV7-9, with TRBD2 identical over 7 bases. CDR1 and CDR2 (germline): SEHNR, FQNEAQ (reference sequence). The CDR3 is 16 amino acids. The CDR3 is CASSPPRAGWNNEQIF. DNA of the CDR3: TGTGCCAGCAGCCCCCCTAGAGCGGGATGGAACAATGAGCAGATCTTC.

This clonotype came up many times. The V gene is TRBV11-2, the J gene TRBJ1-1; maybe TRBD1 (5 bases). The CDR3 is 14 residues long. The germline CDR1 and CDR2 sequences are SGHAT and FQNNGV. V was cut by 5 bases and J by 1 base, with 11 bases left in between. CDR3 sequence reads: CASSPTATNTEAFF. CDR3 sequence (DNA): TGTGCCAGCAGCCCGACAGCAACGAACACTGAAGCTTTCTTT. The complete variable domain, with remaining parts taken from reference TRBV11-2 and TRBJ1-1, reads EAGVAQSPRYKIIEKRQSVAFWCNPISGHATLYWYQQILGQGPKLLIQFQNNGVVDDSQLPKDRFSAERLKGVDSTLKIQPAKLEDSAVYLCASSPTATNTEAFFGQGTRLTVV.

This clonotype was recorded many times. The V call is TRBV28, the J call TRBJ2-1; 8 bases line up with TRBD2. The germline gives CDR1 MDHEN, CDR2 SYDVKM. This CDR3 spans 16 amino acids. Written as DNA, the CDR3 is TGTGCGGCGGTTGCCAGCGGGAGTGTCTCCTACAATGAGCAGTTCTTC. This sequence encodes CAAVASGSVSYNEQFF. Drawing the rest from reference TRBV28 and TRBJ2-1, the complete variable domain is DVKVTQSSRYLVKRTGEKVFLECVQDMDHENMFWYRQDPGLGLRLIYFSYDVKMKEKGDIPEGYSVSREKKERFSLILESASTNQTSMYLCAAVASGSVSYNEQFFGPGTRLTVL.

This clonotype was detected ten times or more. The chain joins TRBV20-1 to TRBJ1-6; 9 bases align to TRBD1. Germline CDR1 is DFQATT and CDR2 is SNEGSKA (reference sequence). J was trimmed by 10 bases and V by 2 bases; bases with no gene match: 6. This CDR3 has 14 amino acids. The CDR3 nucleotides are TGCAGTGCTAGAAAGGACAGGGGAGTCTCACCCCTCCACTTT. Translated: CSARKDRGVSPLHF.

The DNA of the CDR3 is TGCGCCAGCAGCCAAGAAAGGACGACTAATGAAAAACTGTTTTTT. Its protein is CASSQERTTNEKLFF. The chain combines TRBV4-3 with TRBJ1-4; D gene uncertain. Per germline, CDR1 LGHNA and CDR2 YSLEER. Trimming left V 0 bases short and J 2 bases short, with 7 bases between. The CDR3 contains 15 residues.

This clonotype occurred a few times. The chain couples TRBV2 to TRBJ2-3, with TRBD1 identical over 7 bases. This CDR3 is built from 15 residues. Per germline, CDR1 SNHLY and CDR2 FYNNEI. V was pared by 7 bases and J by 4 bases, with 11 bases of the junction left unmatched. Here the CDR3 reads CASKGLQGLSDTQYF. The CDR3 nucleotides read TGTGCCAGCAAGGGGCTACAGGGGCTTTCAGATACGCAGTATTTT.

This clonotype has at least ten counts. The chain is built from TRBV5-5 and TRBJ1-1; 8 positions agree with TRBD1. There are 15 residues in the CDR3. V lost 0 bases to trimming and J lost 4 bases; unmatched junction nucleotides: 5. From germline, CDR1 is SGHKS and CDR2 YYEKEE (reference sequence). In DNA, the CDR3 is TGTGCCAGCAGCTTGGAGGCAGGGGGCTTCACTGAAGCTTTCTTT. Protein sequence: CASSLEAGGFTEAFF.

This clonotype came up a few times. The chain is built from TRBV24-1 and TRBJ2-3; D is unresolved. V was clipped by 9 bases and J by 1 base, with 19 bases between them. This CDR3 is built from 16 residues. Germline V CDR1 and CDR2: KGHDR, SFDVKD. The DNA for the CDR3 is TGTGCCACCGCCTCCCCGCCTCTCTACGGCACAGATACGCAGTATTTT. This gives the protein CATASPPLYGTDTQYF.

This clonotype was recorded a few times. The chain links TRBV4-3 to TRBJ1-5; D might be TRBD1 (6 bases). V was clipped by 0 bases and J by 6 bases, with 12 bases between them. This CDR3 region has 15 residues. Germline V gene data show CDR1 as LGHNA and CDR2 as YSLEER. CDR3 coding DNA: TGCGCCAGCAGCCAAGATCGGGGGGGCACTCAGCCCCAGCATTTT. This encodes CASSQDRGGTQPQHF.

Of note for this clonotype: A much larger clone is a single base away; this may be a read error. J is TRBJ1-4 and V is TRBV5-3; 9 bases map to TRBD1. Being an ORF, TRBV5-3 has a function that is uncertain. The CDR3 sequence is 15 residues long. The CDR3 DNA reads TGTGCCAGCAGCAGCGGACAGGGGACTAATGAAAAACTGCTTTTT. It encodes CASSSGQGTNEKLLF.

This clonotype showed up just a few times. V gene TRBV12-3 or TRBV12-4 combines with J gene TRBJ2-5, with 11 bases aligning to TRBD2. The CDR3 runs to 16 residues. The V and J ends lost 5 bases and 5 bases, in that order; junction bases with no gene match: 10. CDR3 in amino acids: CASSPVIAGGKETQYF. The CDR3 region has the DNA TGTGCCAGCAGTCCGGTGATAGCGGGGGGGAAGGAGACCCAGTACTTC.

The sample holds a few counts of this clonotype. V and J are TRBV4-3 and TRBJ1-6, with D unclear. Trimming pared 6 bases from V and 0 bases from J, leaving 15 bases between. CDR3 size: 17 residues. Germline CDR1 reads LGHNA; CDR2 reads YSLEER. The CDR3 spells CASSYKTESSYNSPLHF. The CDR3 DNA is TGCGCCAGCAGTTACAAGACTGAGAGCTCCTATAATTCACCCCTCCACTTT.

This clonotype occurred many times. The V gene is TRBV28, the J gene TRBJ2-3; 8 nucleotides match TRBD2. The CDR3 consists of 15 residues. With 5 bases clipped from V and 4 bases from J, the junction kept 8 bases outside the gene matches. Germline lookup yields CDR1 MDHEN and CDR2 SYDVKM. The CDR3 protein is CASSLTAGVSDTQYF. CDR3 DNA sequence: TGTGCCAGCAGTCTTACAGCGGGAGTATCAGATACGCAGTATTTT.

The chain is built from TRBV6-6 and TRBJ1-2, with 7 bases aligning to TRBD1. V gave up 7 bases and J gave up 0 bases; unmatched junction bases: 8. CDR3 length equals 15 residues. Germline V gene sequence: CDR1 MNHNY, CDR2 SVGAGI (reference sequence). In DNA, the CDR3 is TGTGCCAGCATCCTTTTACAGGGGACTAACTATGGCTACACCTTC. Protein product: CASILLQGTNYGYTF.

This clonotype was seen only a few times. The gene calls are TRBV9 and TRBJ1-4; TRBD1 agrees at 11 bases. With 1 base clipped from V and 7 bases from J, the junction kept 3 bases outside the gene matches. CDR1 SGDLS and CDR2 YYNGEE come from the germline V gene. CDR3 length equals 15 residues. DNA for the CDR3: TGTGCCAGCAGCGTATCCGGGACAGGGGGTGAAAAACTGTTTTTT. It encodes CASSVSGTGGEKLFF.

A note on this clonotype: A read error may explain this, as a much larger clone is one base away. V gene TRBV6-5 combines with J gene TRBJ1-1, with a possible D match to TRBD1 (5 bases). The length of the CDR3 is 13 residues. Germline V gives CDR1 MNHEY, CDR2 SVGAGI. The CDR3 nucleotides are TGTGCCAGCAGTTACCCGGGGGGGACTGAAACTTTCTTT. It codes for CASSYPGGTETFF.

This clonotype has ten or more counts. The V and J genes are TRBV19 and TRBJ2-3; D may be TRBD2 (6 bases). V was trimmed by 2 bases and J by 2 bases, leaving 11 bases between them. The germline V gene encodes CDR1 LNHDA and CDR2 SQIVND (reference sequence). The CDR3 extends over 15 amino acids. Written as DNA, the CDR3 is TGTGCCAGTAGTATATCTTCGGGAGTCACAGATACGCAGTATTTT. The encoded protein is CASSISSGVTDTQYF.